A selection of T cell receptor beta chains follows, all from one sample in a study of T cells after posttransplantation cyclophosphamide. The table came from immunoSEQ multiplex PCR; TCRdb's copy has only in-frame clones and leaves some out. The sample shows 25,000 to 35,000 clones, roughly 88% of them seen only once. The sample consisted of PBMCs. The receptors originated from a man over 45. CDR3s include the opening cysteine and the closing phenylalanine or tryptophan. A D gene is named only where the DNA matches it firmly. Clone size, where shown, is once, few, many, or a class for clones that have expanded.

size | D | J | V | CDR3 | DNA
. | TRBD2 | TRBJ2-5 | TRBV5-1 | CASSLISGGQETQYF | TGCGCCAGCAGCTTGATTAGCGGGGGCCAAGAGACCCAGTACTTC
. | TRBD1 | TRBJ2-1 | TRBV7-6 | CASSRGQGYEQFF | TGTGCCAGCAGCAGGGGACAGGGCTATGAGCAGTTCTTC
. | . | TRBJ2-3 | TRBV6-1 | CASSENKDTQYF | TGTGCCAGCAGTGAAAACAAAGATACGCAGTATTTT
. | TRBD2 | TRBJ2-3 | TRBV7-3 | CASSLMPPASGSKPDTQYF | TGTGCCAGCAGCTTAATGCCCCCGGCTAGCGGGAGTAAACCAGATACGCAGTATTTT
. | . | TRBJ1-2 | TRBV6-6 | CASSLHTVGDYGYTF | TGTGCCAGCAGTTTACACACGGTCGGGGACTATGGCTACACCTTC
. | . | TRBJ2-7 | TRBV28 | CASSRGYEQYF | TGTGCCAGCAGTCGGGGCTACGAGCAGTACTTC
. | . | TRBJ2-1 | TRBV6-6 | CASSYPTGLNNEQFF | TGTGCCAGCAGTTACCCGACAGGCCTAAACAATGAGCAGTTCTTC
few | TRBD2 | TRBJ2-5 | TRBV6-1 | CASSGGRGGSFQETQYF | TGTGCCAGCAGTGGGGGTCGGGGGGGCTCTTTTCAAGAGACCCAGTACTTC
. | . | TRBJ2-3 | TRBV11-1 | CASSRYSADTQYF | TGTGCCAGCAGCCGTTATAGTGCAGATACGCAGTATTTT
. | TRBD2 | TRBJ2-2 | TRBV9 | CASSVEPAGGLVDTGELFF | TGTGCCAGCAGCGTAGAGCCAGCGGGGGGCCTAGTAGACACCGGGGAGCTGTTTTTT
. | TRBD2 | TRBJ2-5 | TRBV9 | CASSVATSGNKQETQYF | TGTGCCAGCAGCGTGGCGACTAGCGGGAACAAACAAGAGACCCAGTACTTC
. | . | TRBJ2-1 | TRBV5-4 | CASSLASVNEQFF | TGTGCCAGCAGCTTGGCTAGCGTCAATGAGCAGTTCTTC
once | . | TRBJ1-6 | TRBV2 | CASTSEGDFGSPLHF | TGTGCCAGCACGAGTGAGGGGGATTTCGGGTCACCCCTCCACTTT
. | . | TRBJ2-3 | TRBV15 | CATSRDQGEADTQYF | TGTGCCACCAGCAGAGACCAGGGCGAGGCAGATACGCAGTATTTT
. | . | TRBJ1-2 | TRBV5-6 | CASSLDSNYGYTF | TGTGCCAGCAGCTTGGACAGTAACTATGGCTACACCTTC
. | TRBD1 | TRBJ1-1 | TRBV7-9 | CASSYTGDTEAFF | TGTGCCAGCAGCTACACAGGGGACACTGAAGCTTTCTTT
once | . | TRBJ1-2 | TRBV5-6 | CASSLGLYGYTF | TGTGCCAGCAGCTTGGGACTCTATGGCTACACCTTC
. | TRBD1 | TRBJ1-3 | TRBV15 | CATSRRQGAKGNTIYF | TGTGCCACCAGTCGTAGACAGGGGGCTAAAGGAAACACCATATATTTT
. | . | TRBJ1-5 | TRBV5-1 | CASSPEGSNQPQHF | TGCGCCAGCAGCCCTGAGGGCAGCAATCAGCCCCAGCATTTT
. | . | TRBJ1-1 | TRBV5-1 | CASSIQTPGMTEAFF | TGCGCCAGCAGCATACAGACCCCGGGAATGACTGAAGCTTTCTTT
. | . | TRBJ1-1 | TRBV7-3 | CASSIGPGTEAFF | TGTGCCAGCAGTATAGGACCGGGGACTGAAGCTTTCTTT
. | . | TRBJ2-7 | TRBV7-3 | CASSLQGGYEQYF | TGTGCCAGCAGCTTACAAGGGGGCTACGAGCAGTACTTC
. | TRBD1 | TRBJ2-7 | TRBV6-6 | CASSNRDRSSYEQYF | TGTGCCAGCAGTAACCGGGACAGGAGCTCCTACGAGCAGTACTTC
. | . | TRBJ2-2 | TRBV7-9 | CASSSKTTTGELFF | TGTGCCAGCAGCTCGAAGACTACCACCGGGGAGCTGTTTTTT
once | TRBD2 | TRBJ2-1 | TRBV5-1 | CASSLTSGNEQFF | TGCGCCAGCAGCTTGACTAGCGGGAATGAGCAGTTCTTC
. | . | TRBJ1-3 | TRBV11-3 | CASSLARYGENTIYF | TGTGCCAGCAGCTTAGCCCGATACGGGGAGAACACCATATATTTT
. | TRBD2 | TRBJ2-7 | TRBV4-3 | CASSPRGLAGAYEQYF | TGCGCCAGCAGCCCCCGGGGACTAGCGGGGGCTTACGAGCAGTACTTC
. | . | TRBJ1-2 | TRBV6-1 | CASGMGRGWDYGYTF | TGTGCCAGTGGGATGGGAAGGGGATGGGACTATGGCTACACCTTC
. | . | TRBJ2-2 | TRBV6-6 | CASSYDRYSGELFF | TGTGCCAGCAGTTACGACAGGTATTCCGGGGAGCTGTTTTTT